Listed here are 28 T cell receptor beta chains from one sample, sequenced in a study of shared clonotypes between healthy human individuals (TCRdb year 2020). The library was produced with the immunoSEQ multiplex PCR assay. In TCRdb, the immuneACCESS table is reduced to in-frame sequences with V and J assigned. These tables do not hold every clone; where another copy was compared, an unresolved V gene accounts for under half, and the others remain unexplained. The sample table shows fewer than 1 million clones, and around 96% are seen once. The biggest ten clones account for under 0.3% of the sample. CD8 naive samples were obtained by positive selection for CCR7 among CD45RO-negative cells, yielding a CD45RA+CCR7+ population from which TemRA cells were excluded. Sequenced input: naive CD8+ T cells sorted from blood. The sample's cell subset or site, from its label and the paper: CD45RA+CCR7+. These receptor sequences come from a man younger than 45 in good health.

This chain connects TRBV6-5 to TRBJ1-1; the D is unclear. From germline, CDR1 is MNHEY and CDR2 SVGAGI. The CDR3 spans 14 residues. Trimming shortened V by 0 bases and J by 4 bases, and 9 bases separated the two germline ends. CDR3 residues: CASSYSTLGTEAFF. Here the CDR3 DNA reads TGTGCCAGCAGTTACTCAACCCTGGGCACTGAAGCTTTCTTT.

This chain joins TRBV19 and TRBJ2-3; 9 bases line up with TRBD1. Per germline, CDR1 LNHDA and CDR2 SQIVND (reference sequence). The CDR3 sequence is 18 residues long. The junction had 14 bases not matched to a gene; V was cut back by 5 bases and J by 2 bases. The CDR3 nucleotides are TGTGCCAGTAGTCCGCCCCCGACAGGGGGGACCACCACAGATACGCAGTATTTT. It yields the protein CASSPPPTGGTTTDTQYF.

This clone came up once. The sample carries other DNA sequences with the same CDR3. The CDR3 nucleotides are TGTGCCAGCAGCCTTACAGGGAACACTGAAGCTTTCTTT. Translated: CASSLTGNTEAFF. This chain links TRBV2 with TRBJ1-1; maybe TRBD1 (5 bases). There are 13 residues in the CDR3. Germline V gene data show CDR1 as SNHLY and CDR2 as FYNNEI. Trimming stripped 6 bases from V and 1 base from J, with 9 bases between.

The gene calls are TRBV7-2 and TRBJ2-1; 9 bases line up with TRBD2. Germline assignment: CDR1 SGHTA and CDR2 FQGNSA. The CDR3 spans 17 residues. Germline trimming cut 5 bases from V and 0 bases from J; bases unmatched to any gene: 8. The CDR3 sequence is CASSPRVSGSSYNEQFF. The CDR3 nucleotides read TGTGCCAGCAGCCCGCGGGTTAGCGGGAGCTCCTACAATGAGCAGTTCTTC.

This clone was seen a single time. The chain uses TRBV7-9 and TRBJ2-7; no clear D. The V and J ends lost 8 bases and 3 bases respectively, with 11 bases between them. Germline assignment: CDR1 SEHNR and CDR2 FQNEAQ (reference sequence). The CDR3 totals 12 residues. The CDR3 loop is CASGPVNYEQYF. The CDR3 region has the DNA TGTGCCAGCGGCCCGGTCAACTACGAGCAGTACTTC.

This clone was detected once. The chain couples TRBV18 to TRBJ1-1; D remains unclear. This CDR3 has 14 amino acids. V was shortened by 1 base and J by 7 bases, with 13 bases between the two germline ends. Germline V lookup: CDR1 KGHSH, CDR2 LQKENI. In DNA, the CDR3 is TGTGCCAGCTCACCACTGAACAGCCCGGTTGAAGCTTTCTTT. It specifies CASSPLNSPVEAFF. The variable domain in full, with the rest retrieved from reference TRBV18 and TRBJ1-1, is NAGVMQNPRHLVRRRGQEARLRCSPMKGHSHVYWYRQLPEEGLKFMVYLQKENIIDESGMPKERFSAEFPKEGPSILRIQQVVRGDSAAYFCASSPLNSPVEAFFGQGTRLTVV.

J is TRBJ2-1 and V is TRBV14; no firm D call. CDR3 length: 13 residues. CDR1 is SGHDN and CDR2 is FVKESK in the germline V gene. V dropped 3 bases and J dropped 5 bases, with 8 bases sitting between them. DNA for the CDR3: TGTGCCAGCAGCCAGCTTGACAACAATGAGCAGTTCTTC. Its translation: CASSQLDNNEQFF.

V usage is TRBV28 and J usage is TRBJ2-3; D gene unclear. V was cut by 8 bases and J by 6 bases, with 18 bases left in between. The CDR3 extends over 14 amino acids. CDR1 and CDR2 from the germline V gene are MDHEN and SYDVKM. CDR3 residues: CASGESLETDTQYF. DNA for the CDR3: TGTGCCAGCGGAGAGTCCTTGGAAACGGATACGCAGTATTTT.

V usage is TRBV27 and J usage is TRBJ2-2; D may be TRBD2 (5 bases). V was trimmed by 7 bases and J by 3 bases, leaving 21 bases between them. The CDR3 sequence is 17 residues long. Germline V lookup: CDR1 MNHEY, CDR2 SMNVEV (reference sequence). The CDR3 coding sequence is TGTGCCAGCACCCATCAACGCGGGCCCCCGTACACCGGGGAGCTGTTTTTT. Translation gives CASTHQRGPPYTGELFF.

The chain carries TRBV6-1 and TRBJ2-7; either TRBD1 or TRBD2 may fit D (5 bases each). The CDR3 extends over 12 amino acids. Germline V lookup: CDR1 MNHNS, CDR2 SASEGT. The ends were cut back, 8 bases at V and 6 bases at J, with 14 bases in the middle. This CDR3 is CASRDRNREQYF. The DNA for the CDR3 is TGTGCCAGCCGGGACCGGAATCGCGAGCAGTACTTC.

The chain couples TRBV27 to TRBJ2-7; 10 nucleotides align to TRBD1. The V segment lost 6 bases and the J segment 3 bases; nucleotides outside the gene matches: 14. The CDR3 runs to 17 residues. Germline V gene lookup returns CDR1 MNHEY and CDR2 SMNVEV (reference sequence). The CDR3 loop is CASSSLPGTGVYYEQYF. CDR3 DNA sequence: TGTGCCAGCAGCTCGCTCCCGGGGACAGGGGTTTACTACGAGCAGTACTTC.

V is TRBV27 and J is TRBJ2-1, with D maybe TRBD2 (5 bases). Germline V gives CDR1 MNHEY, CDR2 SMNVEV (reference sequence). V lost 3 bases to trimming and J lost 11 bases, with 11 bases between them. The CDR3 spans 12 residues. This CDR3 is CASSFRGRKQFF. In DNA form, the CDR3 reads TGTGCCAGCAGTTTTCGGGGAAGAAAGCAGTTCTTC.

V usage is TRBV10-2 and J usage is TRBJ2-7, with D perhaps TRBD2 (6 bases). The CDR3 loop spans 14 amino acids. V was clipped by 4 bases and J by 7 bases, with 17 bases between them. Germline V gene data show CDR1 as WSHSY and CDR2 as SAAADI. The CDR3 DNA reads TGCGCCAGCAGTGGGGACTTCCGCGGGGTTGAGCAGTACTTC. It translates to CASSGDFRGVEQYF.

V and J are TRBV11-2 and TRBJ2-3; D is unresolved. Germline CDR1 SGHAT, CDR2 FQNNGV. The V end lost 1 base, the J end lost 2 bases, and 19 bases lay between the germline ends. There are 18 residues in the CDR3. The CDR3 region is CASSLVGRVVPHTDTQYF. In nucleotides, the CDR3 is TGTGCCAGCAGCTTAGTCGGGCGCGTTGTTCCACACACAGATACGCAGTATTTT.

The chain carries TRBV6-5 and TRBJ2-7; 10 bases line up with TRBD2. Trimming cost V 7 bases and J 4 bases; bases outside gene matches: 10. This CDR3 contains 15 residues. Germline CDR1 reads MNHEY; CDR2 reads SVGAGI. CDR3 region: CASKQAGGPGYEQYF. CDR3 sequence (DNA): TGTGCCAGCAAACAAGCGGGAGGGCCGGGTTACGAGCAGTACTTC.

This chain connects TRBV5-4 to TRBJ1-2; possible D gene TRBD1, 5 bases. Germline assignment: CDR1 SGHNT and CDR2 YYREEE (reference sequence). This CDR3 is built from 13 residues. V lost 7 bases and J lost 3, with 13 bases in between. CDR3 bases: TGTGCCAGCTGGGGGGAAAGGGACTATGGCTACACCTTC. Translated: CASWGERDYGYTF.

The CDR3 bases are TGCAGCATCTCAGGGTCGGTAGGAAACACCATATATTTT. Its translation is CSISGSVGNTIYF. The gene calls are TRBV29-1 and TRBJ1-3, with D maybe TRBD1 (5 bases). The V and J ends lost 8 bases and 4 bases respectively, with 15 bases between them. CDR1 is SQVTM and CDR2 is ANQGSEA in the germline V gene. This CDR3 has 13 residues.

This sequence joins TRBV6-1 and TRBJ2-1, with 11 bases lining up with TRBD2. J lost 9 bases, V lost 0 bases, and 7 bases had no gene match. Germline V lookup: CDR1 MNHNS, CDR2 SASEGT. CDR3 length: 16 amino acids. The CDR3 is CASSEASGTSGSEQFF. The CDR3 DNA follows: TGTGCCAGCAGTGAAGCCTCCGGGACTAGCGGCAGTGAGCAGTTCTTC.

The genes are TRBV30 and TRBJ1-2; no reliable D call. The CDR3 spans 14 residues. The V gene's germline CDR1 is GTSNPN and CDR2 SVGIG (reference sequence). Deletions cut 3 bases from V and 4 bases from J, with 15 bases between. CDR3 loop: CAWRNSLAFYGYTF. CDR3 coding DNA: TGTGCCTGGAGAAACAGCCTGGCCTTCTATGGCTACACCTTC.

On this clone: The sample contains more than one DNA sequence encoding this CDR3. The chain joins TRBV4-3 to TRBJ2-7, with D perhaps TRBD1 (6 bases). Germline values: CDR1 LGHNA, CDR2 YSLEER. V shed 0 bases and J shed 4 bases, with 7 bases lying between them. This CDR3 region has 13 residues. CDR3 sequence reads: CASSQDRGYEQYF. DNA of the CDR3: TGCGCCAGCAGCCAAGACAGGGGATACGAGCAGTACTTC.

CDR3 nucleotides: TGTGCCAGTGGGACAGGGGGGAATCAGCCCCAGCATTTT. Protein product: CASGTGGNQPQHF. The chain carries TRBV25-1 and TRBJ1-5, with 11 bases that match TRBD1. V lost 9 bases, J lost 4 bases, and 2 bases stayed unmatched. This CDR3 contains 13 residues. The V gene's germline CDR1 is MGHDK and CDR2 SYGVNS.

The CDR3 nucleotides read TGTGCCAGCGACAGGGGAGATACTGAAGCTTTCTTT. Translating gives CASDRGDTEAFF. The chain joins TRBV25-1 to TRBJ1-1, with 8 bases matching TRBD1. Germline lookup yields CDR1 MGHDK and CDR2 SYGVNS. This CDR3 is built from 12 residues. After removal of 8 bases from V and 5 bases from J, the junction contained 4 bases not matched to a gene.

DNA for the CDR3: TGTGCCAGCAGTTTATCACTCAGGAACTATGGCTACACCTTC. Protein product: CASSLSLRNYGYTF. V gene TRBV27 combines with J gene TRBJ1-2, with D unresolved. V was cut by 0 bases and J by 2 bases, with 7 bases left in between. The CDR3 spans 14 residues. CDR1 is MNHEY and CDR2 is SMNVEV in the germline V gene (reference sequence).

The chain carries TRBV7-9 and TRBJ1-1; 7 bases are a match to TRBD1. The CDR3 length is 14 residues. Germline assignment: CDR1 SEHNR and CDR2 FQNEAQ (reference sequence). The V segment lost 7 bases and the J segment 1 base; nucleotides outside the gene matches: 6. The CDR3 sequence: CASTRDSSNTEAFF. CDR3 nucleotides: TGTGCCAGCACCAGGGACAGTTCGAACACTGAAGCTTTCTTT.

The rearrangement joins TRBV9 to TRBJ2-1; D unclear. CDR1 and CDR2 (germline): SGDLS, YYNGEE. Between the trimmed V and J ends, which lost 3 bases and 5 bases, there was a span of 12 bases. This CDR3 is 14 amino acids long. The CDR3 reads CASSDMTGDNEQFF. The CDR3 coding sequence is TGTGCCAGCAGCGACATGACTGGGGACAATGAGCAGTTCTTC. Full variable domain (remainder filled in from reference TRBV9 and TRBJ2-1): DSGVTQTPKHLITATGQRVTLRCSPRSGDLSVYWYQQSLDQGLQFLIQYYNGEERAKGNILERFSAQQFPDLHSELNLSSLELGDSALYFCASSDMTGDNEQFFGPGTRLTVL.

V gene TRBV2 combines with J gene TRBJ2-7, with TRBD2 matching over 10 bases. J gave up 0 bases and V 2 bases, and 4 bases lay outside the gene matches. The CDR3 is 16 residues long. From germline, CDR1 is SNHLY and CDR2 FYNNEI. The CDR3 protein is CASSENGLADSYEQYF. The DNA of the CDR3 is TGTGCCAGCAGTGAAAACGGACTAGCGGACTCCTACGAGCAGTACTTC.

With respect to this clone: The same CDR3 also results from other DNA sequences found in this sample. The chain recombines TRBV29-1 with TRBJ2-7; 7 bases align to TRBD2. This CDR3 comprises 14 residues. V trimming: 0 bases; J trimming: 4 bases; junction bases outside the gene matches: 6. Germline lookup yields CDR1 SQVTM and CDR2 ANQGSEA. The CDR3 protein is CSVEDRGEGYEQYF. CDR3 sequence (DNA): TGCAGCGTTGAAGATCGGGGGGAAGGTTACGAGCAGTACTTC.

CDR3 bases: TGCGCCAGCAGCTCCAGACACCCTACGGATGAGCAGTTCTTC. This codes for CASSSRHPTDEQFF. The V and J genes are TRBV5-1 and TRBJ2-1; D remains unclear. The germline CDR1 and CDR2 sequences are SGHRS and YFSETQ. Trimming stripped 3 bases from V and 8 bases from J, with 15 bases between. CDR3 length: 14 residues.